The rows below give T cell receptor beta chains drawn from one sample of a study of molecular identifiers for immune sequencing clone quantification. TCRdb itself ran the PCR reads through MiXCR, one entry per CDR3 protein. This sample has just under 650,000 distinct CDR3 sequences, with nearly 20% found just once. Sequenced material: naive CD8+ T cells from blood, with Jurkat cell RNA spiked in. These receptors were obtained from a human donor in good health. Some libraries in this study had Jurkat cell RNA spiked in. Each CDR3 is given with its conserved first and last residue. Fields, in order: D gene, J gene, CDR3 length, V gene, clone size, CDR3 DNA, CDR3 protein. The D gene is left open where the match is weak. For some rows the clone size is stated as once, few or many, or as a class when expanded; others skip it.

- | TRBJ1-1 | 13 | TRBV7-9 | many | TGTGCCAGCAACGGACACAAGAACACTGAAGCTTTCTTT | CASNGHKNTEAFF
- | TRBJ1-6 | 15 | TRBV7-9 | many | TGTGCCAGCAGCCTCACCCGGGGTGTGCGGTCACCCCTCCACTTT | CASSLTRGVRSPLHF
- | TRBJ2-7 | 12 | TRBV7-6 | many | TGTGCCAGCAGTGACCTTTCGCCCGAGCAGTACTTC | CASSDLSPEQYF
TRBD1 | TRBJ2-7 | 14 | TRBV11-2 | - | TGTGCCAGCAGCTACGACAGGGGTGATGCCGAGCAGTACTTC | CASSYDRGDAEQYF
- | TRBJ2-3 | 18 | TRBV19 | many | TGTGCCAGTAGTATAGATGAAACTAGTTTTCGCGGCACAGATACGCAGTATTTT | CASSIDETSFRGTDTQYF
- | TRBJ1-5 | 15 | TRBV27 | many | TGTGCCAGCAGTTTGGTGTTTTATAGCAATCAGCCCCAGCATTTT | CASSLVFYSNQPQHF
TRBD2 | TRBJ2-1 | 15 | TRBV12-3/TRBV12-4 | few | TGTGCCAGCAGTTTAGGGACTAGCGGAAGTGGTGTAGAGTTCTTC | CASSLGTSGSGVEFF
TRBD2 | TRBJ2-7 | 14 | TRBV20-1 | many | TGCAGTGCTAGAGATCTAGCGGGGAGCTACGAGCAGTACTTC | CSARDLAGSYEQYF
- | TRBJ2-7 | 14 | TRBV5-6 | many | TGTGCCAGCAGCTTGGGGGTCATGGCCTACGAGCAGTACTTC | CASSLGVMAYEQYF
- | TRBJ1-1 | 14 | TRBV5-5 | many | TGTGCCAGCAGCTTCGCAGGGGAATCCACTGAAGCTTTCTTT | CASSFAGESTEAFF
- | TRBJ2-7 | 14 | TRBV19 | many | TGTGCCAGTAGTCCGATCACTAGCTCCTACGAGCAGTACTTC | CASSPITSSYEQYF
- | TRBJ1-1 | 13 | TRBV4-2 | many | TGTGCCAGCAGCCAACGCAAGAACACTGAAGCTTTCTTT | CASSQRKNTEAFF
- | TRBJ2-1 | 12 | TRBV19 | many | TGTGCCAGTAGTCCCGGGGGCAGGGGGCAGTTCTTC | CASSPGGRGQFF
TRBD2 | TRBJ2-7 | 12 | TRBV7-9 | many | TGTGCCGGTAGCGGGAGTAAGTCCGAGCAGTACTTC | CAGSGSKSEQYF
- | TRBJ2-7 | 15 | TRBV19 | many | TGTGCCAGTAGTATATCGCCAGACATCCCCTACGAGCAGTACTTC | CASSISPDIPYEQYF
- | TRBJ1-3 | 16 | TRBV6-6 | few | TGTGCCAGCAGCCCCGCCGGAGGGGGACCTGGAAACACCATATATTTT | CASSPAGGGPGNTIYF
- | TRBJ2-5 | 15 | TRBV5-4 | few | TGTGCCAGCAGCTTGCGGGGTACGGGCCGAGAGACCCAGTACTTC | CASSLRGTGRETQYF
- | TRBJ2-3 | 14 | TRBV19 | few | TGTGCCAGTAAGGTTGAGCAGGGCACAGATACGCAGTATTTT | CASKVEQGTDTQYF
- | TRBJ2-5 | 15 | TRBV7-9 | many | TGTGCCAGCAGGATAACGGAGGGCGGCGGAGAGACCCAGTACTTC | CASRITEGGGETQYF
- | TRBJ2-5 | 14 | TRBV29-1 | many | TGCAGCGTTGTCGGAGCGGGTACTCAAGAGACCCAGTACTTC | CSVVGAGTQETQYF
- | TRBJ1-2 | 12 | TRBV30 | many | TGTGCCTGGAACCGGGGCCTATGGGGCTACACCTTC | CAWNRGLWGYTF
- | TRBJ1-2 | 14 | TRBV4-1 | many | TGCGCCAGCAGCCAAGGAAGGACAGCCTATGGCTACACCTTC | CASSQGRTAYGYTF
TRBD2 | TRBJ2-7 | 13 | TRBV20-1 | many | TGCAGTGCTGCTAGCGGGAGGGCTAACGAGCAGTACTTC | CSAASGRANEQYF
TRBD2 | TRBJ2-7 | 13 | TRBV6-5 | few | TGTGCCAGCAGTTACGCGGGAGGCTGCGAGCAGTACTTC | CASSYAGGCEQYF
- | TRBJ2-5 | 13 | TRBV12-3/TRBV12-4 | many | TGTGCCACGGCCGACACCGTCCAAGAGACCCAGTACTTC | CATADTVQETQYF
- | TRBJ1-4 | 17 | TRBV12-3/TRBV12-4 | many | TGTGCCAGCAGTCTTACGGAGGGGATAGCAACTAATGAAAAACTGTTTTTT | CASSLTEGIATNEKLFF
TRBD1 | TRBJ2-7 | 14 | TRBV30 | - | TGTGCCTGGACTCCCGGGACAGGTCTCGGGGAGCAGTACTTC | CAWTPGTGLGEQYF
- | TRBJ2-7 | 18 | TRBV6-1 | - | TGTGCCAGCAGTGAAGCCGAGGCAGTGTGGGGAATGGGCTACGAGCAGTACTTC | CASSEAEAVWGMGYEQYF
- | TRBJ2-1 | 14 | TRBV5-1 | - | TGCGCCAGCAGCTTGGTCGGACCCAACAATGAGCAGTTCTTC | CASSLVGPNNEQFF
- | TRBJ2-7 | 13 | TRBV6-6 | many | TGTGCCAGCAGACTCTCCCTGACGGACGAGCAGTACTTC | CASRLSLTDEQYF
- | TRBJ2-5 | 16 | TRBV7-6 | few | TGTGCCAGCAGCTCCGGCTGGGACGGAATCCAAGAGACCCAGTACTTC | CASSSGWDGIQETQYF
- | TRBJ2-2 | 14 | TRBV6-5 | many | TGTGCCAGCAGTTACCTGGGTAGCACCGGGGAGCTGTTTTTT | CASSYLGSTGELFF
- | TRBJ2-2 | 12 | TRBV12-3/TRBV12-4 | many | TGTGCCAGCCTTTCTGACACCGGGGAGCTGTTTTTT | CASLSDTGELFF
TRBD1 | TRBJ2-5 | 13 | TRBV11-2 | few | TGTGCCAGCACCATACAGGGGGCAGAGACCCAGTACTTC | CASTIQGAETQYF
- | TRBJ2-1 | 16 | TRBV4-2 | many | TGTGCCAGCAGCCAAGTAGTAGGTTCCTTGCCCCATGAGCAGTTCTTC | CASSQVVGSLPHEQFF
- | TRBJ1-1 | 16 | TRBV20-1 | many | TGCAGTGCTACTCTCAGCGGGGCCCAGGGAATCCCTGAAGCTTTCTTT | CSATLSGAQGIPEAFF
TRBD2 | TRBJ2-3 | 17 | TRBV12-3/TRBV12-4 | many | TGTGCCAGCAGGGGCCTAGGGACTAGCGGAACCACAGATACGCAGTATTTT | CASRGLGTSGTTDTQYF
- | TRBJ2-5 | 14 | TRBV5-1 | - | TGCGCCAGCAGCTTGGGCTGGGTACAAGAGACCCAGTACTTC | CASSLGWVQETQYF
TRBD1 | TRBJ2-3 | 15 | TRBV4-3 | few | TGCGCCAGCAGCCAACGACAGGGGACGACAGATACGCAGTATTTT | CASSQRQGTTDTQYF
- | TRBJ1-4 | 16 | TRBV7-9 | many | TGTGCCAGCAGCCCCGGGCAGATTGCAACTAATGAAAAACTGTTTTTT | CASSPGQIATNEKLFF
- | TRBJ1-5 | 16 | TRBV27 | - | TGTGCCAGCAGTCCCAAACCGTTAGCAAGCAATCAGCCCCAGCATTTT | CASSPKPLASNQPQHF
- | TRBJ2-3 | 12 | TRBV6-6 | many | TGTGCCAGCAGTATGACCACAGATACGCAGTATTTT | CASSMTTDTQYF
TRBD1 | TRBJ1-5 | 16 | TRBV7-2 | many | TGTGCCAGCAGCGCCGGGACAGGGGTAGACAATCAGCCCCAGCATTTT | CASSAGTGVDNQPQHF
- | TRBJ1-1 | 15 | TRBV6-1 | many | TGTGCCAGCAGTGAAGCGGCAGTTTTGAACACTGAAGCTTTCTTT | CASSEAAVLNTEAFF
- | TRBJ1-2 | 14 | TRBV19 | - | TGTGCCAGTAGTGGGGAGACAGTTAACTATGGCTACACCTTC | CASSGETVNYGYTF
- | TRBJ2-3 | 15 | TRBV7-9 | many | TGTGCCAGCAGCCGATGGGACTTTTCCACAGATACGCAGTATTTT | CASSRWDFSTDTQYF
TRBD1 | TRBJ1-5 | 15 | TRBV19 | many | TGTGCCAGTAGTATGGGCGGACAGGGAACGCAGCCCCAGCATTTT | CASSMGGQGTQPQHF
TRBD2 | TRBJ2-7 | 13 | TRBV27 | many | TGTGCCAGCAGTCCACTAGCGTTCTACGAGCAGTACTTC | CASSPLAFYEQYF
- | TRBJ2-3 | 18 | TRBV13 | - | TGTACCAGCAGCTTAGTTGGGGGACTGGGGGCGAACACAGATACGCAGTGTTTT | CTSSLVGGLGANTDTQCF
- | TRBJ2-7 | 14 | TRBV7-9 | many | TGTGCCAGCAGCACCTTAGGGCACAACTACGAGCAGTACTTC | CASSTLGHNYEQYF
- | TRBJ2-3 | 12 | TRBV29-1 | many | TGCAGCGTACAGGGTAGCACAGATACGCAGTATTTT | CSVQGSTDTQYF
TRBD1 | TRBJ1-5 | 13 | TRBV30 | - | TGTGCCTGGAGGGGACAGGGAGATCAGCCCCAGCATTTT | CAWRGQGDQPQHF
- | TRBJ2-5 | 16 | TRBV14 | many | TGTGCCAGCAGCCAAGGGTTCGGACAGCGCCAAGAGACCCAGTACTTC | CASSQGFGQRQETQYF
- | TRBJ2-7 | 13 | TRBV29-1 | many | TGCAGCGTTGTTACAGGTTTTTCCTACGAGCAGTACTTC | CSVVTGFSYEQYF
- | TRBJ2-3 | 15 | TRBV7-9 | - | TGTGCCAGCAGCTTAGGGGACTCCCTAACAGATACGCAGTATTTT | CASSLGDSLTDTQYF
TRBD1 | TRBJ1-2 | 17 | TRBV7-9 | many | TGTGCCAGCAGCTTAAACGGGGGCACAGGGGTTCACTATGGCTACACCTTC | CASSLNGGTGVHYGYTF
- | TRBJ2-2 | 13 | TRBV11-2 | many | TGTGCCAGCAGCTTTAGTTTGACCGGGGAGCTGTTTTTT | CASSFSLTGELFF